These T cell receptor beta chains were read from a single sample in a study of cytomegalovirus exposure and HLA in healthy donors. Assay used: immunoSEQ multiplex PCR; TCRdb lists only in-frame clones, some missing. The data hold about 150,000 clones, with roughly 79% observed a single time. The sequenced sample was PBMCs. Receptors were obtained from a man between 18 and 35 years old in good health and CMV-seronegative. CDR3s include the opening cysteine and the closing phenylalanine or tryptophan. D genes are given only for firm matches. Size is omitted from some rows. Given values are once, few, many or a class for expanded clones.

D: NA
J: TRBJ1-2
size: NA
V: TRBV13
DNA: TGTGCCAGCAGCCCGGGGGGGACGCAAGGCTACACCTTC
CDR3: CASSPGGTQGYTF

D: NA
J: TRBJ1-2
size: few
V: TRBV19
DNA: TGTGCCAGTTCCCAGAGGGGGTATGGCTACACCTTC
CDR3: CASSQRGYGYTF

D: TRBD1
J: TRBJ2-3
size: NA
V: TRBV4-3
DNA: TGCGCCAGCAGTGACACCAGGGGGGATACGCAGTATTTT
CDR3: CASSDTRGDTQYF

D: NA
J: TRBJ1-1
size: NA
V: TRBV7-9
DNA: TGTGCCAGCAGCAACCCCGGAAACAACAGGGTTAACACTGAAGCTTTCTTT
CDR3: CASSNPGNNRVNTEAFF

D: TRBD1
J: TRBJ1-1
size: NA
V: TRBV18
DNA: TGTGCCAGCTCACCGTCGGGACAGGGGGCGATTGTGAACACTGAAGCTTTCTTT
CDR3: CASSPSGQGAIVNTEAFF

D: NA
J: TRBJ1-1
size: NA
V: TRBV6-1
DNA: TGTGCCAGCACACGCATGGAGGAGAACACTGAAGCTTTCTTT
CDR3: CASTRMEENTEAFF

D: NA
J: TRBJ1-2
size: NA
V: TRBV29-1
DNA: TGCAGCCTGTCCAGGGCCAACTATGGCTACACCTTC
CDR3: CSLSRANYGYTF

D: NA
J: TRBJ2-3
size: NA
V: TRBV5-1
DNA: TGCGCCAGCAGCTTGGTGCCGGGGAACACAGATACGCAGTATTTT
CDR3: CASSLVPGNTDTQYF

D: TRBD1
J: TRBJ2-2
size: NA
V: TRBV11-2
DNA: TGTGCCAGCAGCCCTGACAGGGACCCCCCCCGAATCGGGGAGCTGTTTTTT
CDR3: CASSPDRDPPRIGELFF

D: NA
J: TRBJ2-3
size: once
V: TRBV5-1
DNA: TGCGCCAGCAGCTTTACTACCGGGACATCGCCGGCGCAGTATTTT
CDR3: CASSFTTGTSPAQYF

D: NA
J: TRBJ1-5
size: once
V: TRBV2
DNA: TGTGCCAGCAATGGAGAAAGGGGATCCGCGGACAGCAATCAGCCCCAGCATTTT
CDR3: CASNGERGSADSNQPQHF

D: NA
J: TRBJ2-7
size: few
V: TRBV27
DNA: TGTGCCAGCAGCCCCGGGTCGAACTACTACGAGCAGTACTTC
CDR3: CASSPGSNYYEQYF

D: NA
J: TRBJ1-2
size: NA
V: TRBV2
DNA: TGTGCCAGCGGCAGGGCCTATGGCTACACCTTC
CDR3: CASGRAYGYTF

D: TRBD1
J: TRBJ1-1
size: once
V: TRBV5-4
DNA: TGTGCCAGCAGCTTGGGGTCCAGGGGGCACGATGAAGCTTTCTTT
CDR3: CASSLGSRGHDEAFF

D: TRBD1
J: TRBJ2-1
size: NA
V: TRBV5-1
DNA: TGCGCCAGCAGCTTGGAAAGGACAGGGTATAGTCTCGACTACAATGAGCAGTTCTTC
CDR3: CASSLERTGYSLDYNEQFF

D: TRBD1
J: TRBJ1-2
size: few
V: TRBV14
DNA: TGTGCCAGCAGCCGGGACAGCTACGCGGCGGGCTATGGCTACACCTTC
CDR3: CASSRDSYAAGYGYTF

D: TRBD1
J: TRBJ2-5
size: NA
V: TRBV5-6
DNA: TGTGCCAGCAGCTTTGGACAGGGGACGCGGGAGCAGTACTTC
CDR3: CASSFGQGTREQYF

D: NA
J: TRBJ1-5
size: NA
V: TRBV19
DNA: TGTGCCAGTAGTATAAGGGGGAGCAATCAGCCCCAGCATTTT
CDR3: CASSIRGSNQPQHF

D: TRBD1
J: TRBJ1-5
size: once
V: TRBV19
DNA: TGTGCCAGTAGTACCCAGGGGGGACAGCCCCAGCATTTT
CDR3: CASSTQGGQPQHF

D: NA
J: TRBJ2-1
size: NA
V: TRBV14
DNA: TGTGCCAGCAGCCAAATCTCTCTCGGGGTCAATGAGCAGTTCTTC
CDR3: CASSQISLGVNEQFF

D: NA
J: TRBJ1-1
size: NA
V: TRBV7-9
DNA: TGTGCCAGCAGCTCAACAGGGAGCAGGCAAGAAGCTTTCTTT
CDR3: CASSSTGSRQEAFF

D: NA
J: TRBJ1-5
size: NA
V: TRBV18
DNA: TGTGCCAGCTCACCTGGCAGTAATCAGCCCCAGCATTTT
CDR3: CASSPGSNQPQHF

D: NA
J: TRBJ2-7
size: NA
V: TRBV18
DNA: TGTGCCAGCTCACCTTCCGGACAGAACTACGAGCAGTACTTC
CDR3: CASSPSGQNYEQYF